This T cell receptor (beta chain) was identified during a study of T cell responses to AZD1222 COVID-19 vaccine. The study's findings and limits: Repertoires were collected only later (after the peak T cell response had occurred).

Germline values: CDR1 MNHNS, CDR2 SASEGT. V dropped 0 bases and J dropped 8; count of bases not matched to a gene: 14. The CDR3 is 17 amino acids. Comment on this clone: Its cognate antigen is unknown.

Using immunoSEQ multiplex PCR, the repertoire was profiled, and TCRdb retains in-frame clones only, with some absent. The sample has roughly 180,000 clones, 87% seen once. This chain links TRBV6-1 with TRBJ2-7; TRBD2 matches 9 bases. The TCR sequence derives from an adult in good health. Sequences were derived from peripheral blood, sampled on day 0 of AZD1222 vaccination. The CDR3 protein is CASSEAPLTSGSAQQYF. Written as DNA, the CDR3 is TGTGCCAGCAGTGAAGCGCCTCTGACTAGCGGATCAGCCCAGCAGTACTTC.